This T cell receptor (beta chain) was observed in a study of CD8 T cells in Susac syndrome. V was cut by 5 bases and J by 6 bases, with 14 bases left in between. Looked up from germline, CDR1 is SGHNT and CDR2 is YYREEE (reference sequence). This CDR3 has 13 amino acids. The authors reverse transcribed roughly 0.5 to 1 ug RNA with random hexamers. TCRdb called the immunoSEQ multiplex PCR reads again in MiXCR, with one record for every CDR3 protein. The data show about 70,000 distinct CDR3 sequences, with around 95% seen just once and about 0.25% held by the top ten. From blood CD8+ and CD4+ T cells, TCR beta sequences were generated.

The TCR originated in a human donor in good health. This chain uses TRBV5-4 with TRBJ1-1; D may be TRBD1 (6 bases). The sequencing sample was made of CD8+ T cells from PBMCs. The CDR3 region is CASRSGESAEAFF. CDR3 DNA: TGTGCCAGCAGGTCAGGGGAATCGGCTGAAGCTTTCTTT.